These 8 T cell receptor beta chains were all obtained from the same sample, sequenced in a study of regulatory T cells in long-lasting Graves disease. TCR beta libraries were built with iRepertoire HTBI primers and Arm-PCR of CDR3 regions. TCRdb passed the multiplex PCR reads through MiXCR, listing each CDR3 protein once. The table has some 400,000 distinct CDR3 sequences, 15% seen once. Time point specified: newly diagnosed GD, antithyroid drugs for less than 3 months. RNA isolated from PBMCs was used to make the TCR library. These records were also assigned to another study, of T cells in Graves' hyperthyroidism and ophthalmopathy.

The material was peripheral blood mononuclear cells (PBMCs), obtained at new diagnosis, from a patient treated with antithyroid drugs. The receptors originated from a woman aged 30 to 39 with Graves disease.

This clonotype appeared many times. A much bigger clone sits one base away, suggesting this may be a read error. This rearrangement joins TRBV6-2 or TRBV6-3 to TRBJ1-1; D remains ambiguous. The CDR3 sequence is 12 residues long. Trimming pared 2 bases from V and 0 bases from J, leaving 1 base between. The V gene's germline CDR1 is MNHEY and CDR2 SVGEGT. CDR3 nucleotide sequence: TGTGCCAGCAGTTACCTGAACACTGAAGCTTTCTTT. Its translation is CASSYLNTEAFF.

This chain uses TRBV28 with TRBJ2-7; 11 bases map to TRBD1. The length of the CDR3 is 14 residues. Germline V lookup: CDR1 MDHEN, CDR2 SYDVKM. V was pared by 8 bases and J by 4 bases, with 7 bases of the junction left unmatched. CDR3 region: CASGRDRGTYEQYF. CDR3 DNA sequence: TGTGCCAGCGGCAGGGACAGGGGGACTTACGAGCAGTACTTC.

This chain uses TRBV7-6 with TRBJ2-7, with 9 bases aligning to TRBD1. J was trimmed by 4 bases and V by 5 bases; bases with no gene match: 9. Germline CDR1 and CDR2: SGHVS and FNYEAQ. The CDR3 loop spans 15 amino acids. The CDR3 loop reads CASSPGDRDVYEQYF. CDR3 DNA sequence: TGTGCCAGCAGCCCGGGGGACAGGGACGTGTACGAGCAGTACTTC.

A few counts support this clonotype. J is TRBJ1-6 and V is TRBV5-6, with 8 bases lining up with TRBD1. V trimming: 4 bases; J trimming: 7 bases; junction bases outside the gene matches: 10. Germline CDR1 reads SGHDT; CDR2 reads YYEEEE. The CDR3 runs 16 residues. The CDR3 coding sequence is TGTGCCAGCAGCCAACCGGACAGGGAGGGGAATTCACCCCTCCACTTT. It translates to CASSQPDREGNSPLHF. Using reference TRBV5-6 and TRBJ1-6 for the parts outside the CDR3, the full variable domain is DAGVTQSPTHLIKTRGQQVTLRCSPKSGHDTVSWYQQALGQGPQFIFQYYEEEERQRGNFPDRFSGHQFPNYSSELNVNALLLGDSALYLCASSQPDREGNSPLHFGNGTRLTVT.

With regard to this clonotype: Given a far larger clone just one base away, this is likely a sequencing read error. The V gene is TRBV20-1, the J gene TRBJ2-5; a possible D gene is TRBD2 (6 bases). The V gene's germline CDR1 is DFQATT and CDR2 SNEGSKA (reference sequence). The CDR3 consists of 15 residues. Here the CDR3 reads CSALNYGVDYNERFF. The CDR3 DNA follows: TGCAGTGCTCTGAACTACGGGGTGGACTACAATGAGCGGTTCTTC.

J is TRBJ1-1 and V is TRBV4-1, with unresolved D. V was pared by 1 base and J by 5 bases, with 8 bases between. Germline CDR1 MGHRA, CDR2 YSYEKL. This CDR3 spans 13 amino acids. The CDR3 nucleotides are TGCGCCAGCAGCCAAGCCCCCGTTACTGAAGCTTTCTTT. Protein: CASSQAPVTEAFF.

This clonotype was picked up many times. J is TRBJ2-3 and V is TRBV11-2; 7 positions agree with TRBD1. The CDR3 totals 14 residues. The germline gives CDR1 SGHAT, CDR2 FQNNGV. V was pared by 10 bases and J by 0 bases, with 7 bases of the junction left unmatched. CDR3 amino acids: CATTRGISTDTQYF. CDR3 in DNA: TGTGCCACCACCAGGGGGATTAGCACAGATACGCAGTATTTT.

This clonotype was seen many times. J is TRBJ2-1 and V is TRBV5-1; 10 positions agree with TRBD1. Unmatched junction bases numbered 9, after V lost 4 bases and J lost 5 bases. CDR1 SGHRS and CDR2 YFSETQ come from the germline V gene. This CDR3 comprises 16 residues. CDR3 loop: CASSRNPGQGNNEQFF. The CDR3 region has the DNA TGCGCCAGCAGCCGTAATCCGGGACAGGGGAACAATGAGCAGTTCTTC. Looking up the rest from reference TRBV5-1 and TRBJ2-1 gives the full variable domain: KAGVTQTPRYLIKTRGQQVTLSCSPISGHRSVSWYQQTPGQGLQFLFEYFSETQRNKGNFPGRFSGRQFSNSRSEMNVSTLELGDSALYLCASSRNPGQGNNEQFFGPGTRLTVL.